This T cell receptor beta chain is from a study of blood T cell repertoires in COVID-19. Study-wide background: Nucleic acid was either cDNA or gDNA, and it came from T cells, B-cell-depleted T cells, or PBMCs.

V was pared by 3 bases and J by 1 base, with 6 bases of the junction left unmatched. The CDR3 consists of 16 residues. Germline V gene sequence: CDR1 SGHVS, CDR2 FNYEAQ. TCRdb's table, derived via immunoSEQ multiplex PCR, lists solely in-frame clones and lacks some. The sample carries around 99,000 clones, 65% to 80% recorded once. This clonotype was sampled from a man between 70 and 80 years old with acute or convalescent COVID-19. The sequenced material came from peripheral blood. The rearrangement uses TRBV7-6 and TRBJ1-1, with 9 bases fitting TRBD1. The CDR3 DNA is TGTGCCAGCAGCTTGACAGGGGGGGCGGGGAACACTGAAGCTTTCTTT. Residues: CASSLTGGAGNTEAFF.